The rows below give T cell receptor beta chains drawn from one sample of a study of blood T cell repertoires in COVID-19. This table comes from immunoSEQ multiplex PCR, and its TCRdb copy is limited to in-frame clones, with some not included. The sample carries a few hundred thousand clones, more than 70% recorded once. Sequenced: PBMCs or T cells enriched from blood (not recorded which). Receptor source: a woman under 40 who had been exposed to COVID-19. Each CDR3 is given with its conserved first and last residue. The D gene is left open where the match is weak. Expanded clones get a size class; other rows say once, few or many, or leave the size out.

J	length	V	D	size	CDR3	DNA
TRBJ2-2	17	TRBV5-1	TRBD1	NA	CASSSPETGALTGELFF	TGCGCCAGCAGCTCCCCCGAGACAGGGGCGCTCACCGGGGAGCTGTTTTTT
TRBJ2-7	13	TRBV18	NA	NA	CASSPGFGYEQYF	TGTGCCAGCTCACCAGGGTTCGGGTACGAGCAGTACTTC
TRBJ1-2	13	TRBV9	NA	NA	CASSVVEGSGYTF	TGTGCCAGCAGCGTAGTGGAGGGATCGGGCTACACCTTC
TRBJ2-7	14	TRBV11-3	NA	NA	CASSLEAGGYEQYF	TGTGCCAGCAGCTTAGAGGCTGGCGGTTACGAGCAGTACTTC
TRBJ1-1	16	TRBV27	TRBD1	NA	CASSYTGTATITEAFF	TGTGCCAGCAGCTACACTGGGACAGCTACAATCACTGAAGCTTTCTTT
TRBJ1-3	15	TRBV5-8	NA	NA	CASDSGGGSGNTIYF	TGTGCCAGCGACTCGGGGGGCGGTTCTGGAAACACCATATATTTT
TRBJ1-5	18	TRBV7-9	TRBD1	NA	CASSLGSPGQGARLPQHF	TGTGCCAGCAGCTTAGGGTCCCCAGGACAGGGGGCCCGTCTGCCCCAGCATTTT
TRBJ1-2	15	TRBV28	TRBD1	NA	CASSGTGTGLYGYTF	TGTGCCAGCAGTGGGACCGGGACAGGGCTCTATGGCTACACCTTC
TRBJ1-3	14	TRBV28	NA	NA	CASSSGGLGNTIYF	TGTGCCAGCAGTTCCGGGGGGCTCGGAAACACCATATATTTT
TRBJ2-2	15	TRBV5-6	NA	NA	CASSPDREGTGELFF	TGTGCCAGCAGCCCGGACAGGGAGGGGACCGGGGAGCTGTTTTTT
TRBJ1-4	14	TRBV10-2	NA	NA	CASSGPGPEEKLFF	TGCGCCAGCAGTGGTCCTGGGCCTGAAGAAAAACTGTTTTTT
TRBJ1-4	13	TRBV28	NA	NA	CASRRQANEKLFF	TGTGCCAGCAGGAGACAGGCTAATGAAAAACTGTTTTTT
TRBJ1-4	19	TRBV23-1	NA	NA	CASSQLGRRGSKDNEKLFF	TGCGCCAGCAGTCAATTGGGGCGTCGGGGGAGTAAGGATAATGAAAAACTGTTTTTT
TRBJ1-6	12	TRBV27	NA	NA	CASKMVNAALHF	TGTGCCAGCAAGATGGTGAATGCGGCCCTCCACTTT
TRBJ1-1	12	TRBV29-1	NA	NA	CSVSGDTTEAFF	TGCAGCGTTTCAGGGGATACCACTGAAGCTTTCTTT
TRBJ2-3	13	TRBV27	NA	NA	CASSSTSTDTQYF	TGTGCCAGCAGTTCAACTAGCACAGATACGCAGTATTTT
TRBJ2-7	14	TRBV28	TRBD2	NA	CASSFSGRVYEQYF	TGTGCCAGCAGTTTTAGCGGGAGGGTATACGAGCAGTACTTC
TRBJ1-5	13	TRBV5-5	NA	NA	CASSWTEDQPQHF	TGTGCCAGCAGCTGGACAGAAGATCAGCCCCAGCATTTT
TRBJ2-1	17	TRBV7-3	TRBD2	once	CASSLLGSGSSYNEQFF	TGTGCCAGCAGCTTACTGGGTAGCGGGAGTTCCTACAATGAGCAGTTCTTC
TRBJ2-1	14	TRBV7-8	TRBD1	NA	CASSLRAGGEDRFF	TGTGCCAGCAGCTTAAGGGCAGGGGGAGAGGACAGGTTCTTC
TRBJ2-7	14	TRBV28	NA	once	CASSLDSSSYEQYF	TGTGCCAGTTCTCTGGACAGTTCATCCTACGAGCAGTACTTC
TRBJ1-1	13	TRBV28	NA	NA	CASSLERPPEAFF	TGTGCCAGCAGTTTGGAGAGGCCCCCTGAAGCTTTCTTT
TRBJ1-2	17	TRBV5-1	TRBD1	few	CASSLLFEGQGALGYTF	TGCGCCAGCAGCTTGTTGTTTGAAGGCCAGGGGGCGCTTGGCTACACCTTC
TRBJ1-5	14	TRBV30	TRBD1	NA	CAWRRRGPGQPQHF	TGTGCCTGGAGGCGCAGGGGGCCTGGTCAGCCCCAGCATTTT
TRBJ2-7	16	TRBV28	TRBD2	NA	CASSLTSGLPDYEQYF	TGTGCCAGCAGTTTAACTAGCGGCCTGCCAGACTACGAGCAGTACTTC
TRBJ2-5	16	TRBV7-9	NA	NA	CASSEGVGGWGETQYF	TGTGCCAGCAGCGAGGGAGTGGGGGGTTGGGGAGAGACCCAGTACTTC
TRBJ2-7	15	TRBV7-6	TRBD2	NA	CASSLVSGKAYEQYF	TGTGCCAGCAGCTTAGTGAGCGGGAAGGCCTACGAGCAGTACTTC
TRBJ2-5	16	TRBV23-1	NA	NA	CASSQSRQAPGETQYF	TGCGCCAGCAGTCAATCGAGGCAGGCCCCAGGGGAGACCCAGTACTTC
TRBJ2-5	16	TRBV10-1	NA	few	CASSDLGDYNQETQYF	TGCGCCAGCAGTGATTTGGGCGACTACAACCAAGAGACCCAGTACTTC
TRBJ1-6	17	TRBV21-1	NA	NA	CASSNPEPGQPYSPLHF	TGTGCCAGCAGCAACCCTGAACCAGGACAACCCTATTCACCCCTCCACTTT
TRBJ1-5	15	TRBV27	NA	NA	CASSRGADSNQPQHF	TGTGCCAGCAGCAGGGGTGCGGATAGCAATCAGCCCCAGCATTTT
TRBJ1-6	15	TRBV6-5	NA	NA	CASSFETVRGSPLHF	TGTGCCAGCAGTTTCGAGACAGTCAGGGGTTCACCCCTCCACTTT
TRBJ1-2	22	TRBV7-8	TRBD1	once	CASSLARVGQPSRKGGNYGYTF	TGTGCCAGCAGCTTAGCGCGGGTGGGACAGCCCTCGAGAAAGGGTGGGAACTATGGCTACACCTTC
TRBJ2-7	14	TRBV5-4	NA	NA	CASSLLGEAYEQYF	TGTGCCAGCAGCTTGCTAGGGGAAGCCTACGAGCAGTACTTC
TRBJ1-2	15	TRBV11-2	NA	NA	CASSLVRELPKGYTF	TGTGCCAGCAGCTTAGTACGGGAGCTTCCTAAGGGCTACACCTTC
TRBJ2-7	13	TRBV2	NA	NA	CASSRQDSYEQYF	TGTGCCAGCAGTCGACAGGACTCCTACGAGCAGTACTTC
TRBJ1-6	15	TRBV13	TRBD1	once	CASSFWTGGNSPLHF	TGTGCCAGCAGCTTCTGGACAGGGGGGAATTCACCCCTCCACTTT
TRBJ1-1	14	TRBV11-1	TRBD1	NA	CASSRGQGYTEAFF	TGTGCCAGCAGCCGGGGACAGGGCTACACTGAAGCTTTCTTT
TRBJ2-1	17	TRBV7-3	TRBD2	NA	CASSSTILAGGASGQFF	TGTGCCAGCAGCTCCACCATACTAGCGGGAGGCGCATCCGGGCAGTTCTTC
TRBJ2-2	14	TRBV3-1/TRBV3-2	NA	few	CASSQDTTTGELFF	TGTGCCAGCAGCCAAGACACAACCACCGGGGAGCTGTTTTTT
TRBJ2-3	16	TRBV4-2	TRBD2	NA	CASSQDSGRAADTQYF	TGTGCCAGCAGCCAAGATAGCGGGAGGGCTGCAGATACGCAGTATTTT
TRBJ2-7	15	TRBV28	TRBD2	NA	CASWAGGALPYEQYF	TGTGCCAGTTGGGCGGGAGGTGCCCTCCCCTACGAGCAGTACTTC
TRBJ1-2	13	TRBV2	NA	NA	CASSGGGAGGYTF	TGTGCCAGCAGCGGAGGGGGGGCCGGTGGCTACACCTTC
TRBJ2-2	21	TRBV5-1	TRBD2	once	CASSSKLGLAGGPLNTGELFF	TGCGCCAGCAGCTCCAAACTAGGACTAGCGGGAGGTCCTCTGAACACCGGGGAGCTGTTTTTT
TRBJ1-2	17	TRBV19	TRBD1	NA	CASSIDPPTGWNYGYTF	TGTGCCAGTAGTATAGACCCTCCGACAGGGTGGAACTATGGCTACACCTTC
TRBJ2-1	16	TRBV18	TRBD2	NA	CASSPPLAAKYNEQFF	TGTGCCAGCTCACCACCTCTAGCGGCTAAATACAATGAGCAGTTCTTC
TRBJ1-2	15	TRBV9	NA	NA	CASSVGPLSGDGYTF	TGTGCCAGCAGCGTTGGACCCCTCTCGGGGGATGGCTACACCTTC
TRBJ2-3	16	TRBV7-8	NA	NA	CASTPRAGEVADTQYF	TGTGCCAGCACCCCCCGGGCAGGGGAAGTGGCAGATACGCAGTATTTT
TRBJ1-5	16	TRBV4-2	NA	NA	CASSQDLTDLAQPQHF	TGTGCCAGCAGCCAAGACCTGACGGACCTAGCTCAGCCCCAGCATTTT
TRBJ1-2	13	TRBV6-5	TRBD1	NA	CASSYSGTGLGTF	TGTGCCAGCAGTTACTCGGGGACAGGTCTGGGGACCTTC
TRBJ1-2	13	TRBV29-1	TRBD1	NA	CSVWTGTNYGYTF	TGCAGCGTCTGGACAGGAACTAACTATGGCTACACCTTC
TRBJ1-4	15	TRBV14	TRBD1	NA	CASSPTGARNEKLFF	TGTGCCAGCAGCCCTACAGGGGCCCGTAATGAAAAACTGTTTTTT
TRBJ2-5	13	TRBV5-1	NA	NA	CASSPLPGETQYF	TGCGCCAGCAGCCCCCTTCCCGGGGAGACCCAGTACTTC
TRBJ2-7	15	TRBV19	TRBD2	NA	CASSIRPSGSGEQYF	TGTGCCAGTAGTATACGGCCTAGCGGGAGTGGGGAGCAGTACTTC
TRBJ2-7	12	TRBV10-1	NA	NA	CASSGTVYEQYF	TGCGCCAGCAGCGGGACTGTCTACGAGCAGTACTTC
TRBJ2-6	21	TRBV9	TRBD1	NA	CASSVDPMRDRSLSGANVLTF	TGTGCCAGCAGCGTAGACCCAATGAGGGACAGGAGCCTCTCTGGGGCCAACGTCCTGACTTTC
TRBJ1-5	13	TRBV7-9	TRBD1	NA	CASSRTGNQPQHF	TGTGCCAGCAGCCGGACAGGTAATCAGCCCCAGCATTTT